This T cell receptor (beta chain) originates from a study of lymphopenia after photon versus proton radiotherapy. The repertoire was sequenced with immunoSEQ multiplex PCR; TCRdb's copy has only in-frame clones and lacks some. This table holds around 22,000 clones, around four fifths found once. Material: peripheral blood, obtained from a patient treated with photon-based radiotherapy. The source of this sequence is a man between 35 and 55 years old with gastric cancer.

Here the CDR3 reads CSAIAAGEQYF. DNA for the CDR3: TGCAGTGCTATAGCGGCGGGGGAGCAGTACTTC. V is TRBV20-1 and J is TRBJ2-7, with D perhaps TRBD2 (6 bases). The V gene's germline CDR1 is DFQATT and CDR2 SNEGSKA (reference sequence). V was pared by 4 bases and J by 7 bases, with 11 bases between. The CDR3 consists of 11 residues.